The rows below give T cell receptor beta chains drawn from one sample of a study of cytomegalovirus exposure and HLA in healthy donors. TCRdb's table, derived via immunoSEQ multiplex PCR, lists solely in-frame clones and lacks some. The profile covers about 120,000 clones, with 70% to 85% appearing a single time and around 5.5% taken by the ten largest. Sequencing was carried out using PBMCs. The receptors originated from a man between 18 and 29 years old in good health and CMV-seropositive. The CDR3 runs from the conserved cysteine through the conserved F or W. Fields, in order: J gene, V gene, CDR3 length, D gene, clone size, CDR3 DNA, CDR3 protein. The D gene is left open where the match is weak. The size of a clone is reported for some rows only, either as once, few or many, or as a class for expanded clones.

TRBJ1-5	TRBV19	13	NA	NA	TGTGCCAGTAGTATCCGCAGTTTGTCGCCCCAGCATTTT	CASSIRSLSPQHF
TRBJ2-5	TRBV15	18	TRBD2	NA	TGTGCCACCAGCAGAGGGGGCTCTAGCGGGGGGCGACAAGAGACCCAGTACTTC	CATSRGGSSGGRQETQYF
TRBJ2-7	TRBV19	12	NA	NA	TGTGCCAGTAGTATCGCGGGTAACGAGCAGTACTTC	CASSIAGNEQYF
TRBJ2-5	TRBV4-2	16	TRBD2	few	TGTGCCAGCAGCCCATTGACTAGCGGGGGGGGAGAGACCCAGTACTTC	CASSPLTSGGGETQYF
TRBJ2-3	TRBV6-1	14	NA	NA	TGTGCCAGCAGTGAGTCTAGGTTAGGAGATACGCAGTATTTT	CASSESRLGDTQYF
TRBJ1-1	TRBV18	15	TRBD1	NA	TGTGCCAGCTCCTCACGGGACAGGGCTGTGACTGAAGCTTTCTTT	CASSSRDRAVTEAFF
TRBJ2-7	TRBV19	15	TRBD1	NA	TGTGCCAGCACCTCGACAGGGGGGGACTCCTACGAGCAGTACTTC	CASTSTGGDSYEQYF
TRBJ2-7	TRBV4-1	15	TRBD2	few	TGCGCCAGCAGCCAACCAGCGGGGGGTACCTACGAGCAGTACTTC	CASSQPAGGTYEQYF
TRBJ2-7	TRBV5-6	13	NA	NA	TGTGCCAGCAGCTTAGACTTATCCTACGAGCAGTACTTC	CASSLDLSYEQYF
TRBJ1-1	TRBV6-5	14	TRBD1	NA	TGTGCCAGCATCAATAGGGGGCGCAGGACTGAAGCTTTCTTT	CASINRGRRTEAFF
TRBJ2-1	TRBV29-1	11	NA	NA	TGCAGCGTTGCAAGGAGAAATGAGCAGTTCTTC	CSVARRNEQFF
TRBJ1-2	TRBV6-4	15	TRBD1	NA	TGTGCCAGCAGAGTACGGGACAGCCAGGACTATGGCTACACCTTC	CASRVRDSQDYGYTF
TRBJ1-4	TRBV28	16	NA	NA	TGTGCCAGCAGCGCTAGGGCAGGACCCCTACGGGAGGGACTGTTTTTT	CASSARAGPLREGLFF
TRBJ2-7	TRBV7-3	16	TRBD2	NA	TGTGCCAGCAGCCAAGGGACTAGCGGGAGTCCCTACGAGCAGTACTTC	CASSQGTSGSPYEQYF
TRBJ1-1	TRBV5-1	14	TRBD1	NA	TGCGCCAGCAGTCCGGACAGGGGGCTCGCTGAAGCTTTCTTT	CASSPDRGLAEAFF
TRBJ2-1	TRBV28	16	TRBD1	NA	TGTGCCAGCAGTTTAACATCGGGACAGGGCAGGGATGAGCAGTTCTTC	CASSLTSGQGRDEQFF
TRBJ2-2	TRBV28	16	TRBD1	NA	TGTGCCAGCAGTTCATCGGGACAGGTTAACACCGGGGAGCTGTTTTTT	CASSSSGQVNTGELFF
TRBJ2-1	TRBV28	15	TRBD1	once	TGTGCCAGCAGTCCGGAACCGGGACAGAGCCAGGAGCAGTTCTTC	CASSPEPGQSQEQFF